A selection of T cell receptor beta chains follows, all from one sample in a study of T-cell memory formation after mild COVID-19. MiXCR, run by TCRdb on the 5' RACE reads, gives a single entry per CDR3 protein. The repertoire consists of around 470,000 distinct CDR3 sequences, with approximately 20% occurring once and the leading ten covering 8.4%. Material: PBMCs or a T cell subset sorted from them (not recorded which). The receptor set was obtained from an adult woman who had mild COVID-19 (a few samples of this study predate the infection). Cell type and time point are not known. CDR3s include the opening cysteine and the closing phenylalanine or tryptophan. D genes are given only for firm matches. Clone size, where shown, is once, few, many, or a class for clones that have expanded.

J,D,size,V,CDR3,DNA
TRBJ1-5,TRBD1,.,TRBV7-9,CASSFTTGGLDQPQHF,TGTGCCAGCAGCTTCACCACAGGGGGCTTAGATCAGCCCCAGCATTTT
TRBJ2-2,TRBD1,.,TRBV7-2,CASSSRTGGDTGELFF,TGTGCCAGCAGCTCACGGACAGGGGGCGACACCGGGGAGCTGTTTTTT
TRBJ1-5,.,few,TRBV5-1,CASSLRPGSNQPQHF,TGCGCCAGCAGCTTGCGCCCCGGGAGCAATCAGCCCCAGCATTTT
TRBJ2-7,.,few,TRBV6-2/TRBV6-3,CASSYSTGSNPYEQYF,TGTGCCAGCAGTTACTCGACAGGATCCAATCCGTACGAGCAGTACTTC
TRBJ2-7,TRBD1,.,TRBV7-2,CASSLGHPTVTGGFSSYEQYF,TGTGCCAGCAGCTTGGGGCACCCAACTGTGACAGGGGGCTTTAGCTCCTACGAGCAGTACTTC
TRBJ2-1,TRBD2,.,TRBV5-1,CASTLPATSGTSYNEQFF,TGCGCCAGCACCCTCCCGGCCACTAGCGGGACGTCCTACAATGAGCAGTTCTTC
TRBJ2-1,TRBD2,.,TRBV6-5,CASTIAGTSGRNEQFF,TGTGCCAGCACCATCGCTGGGACTAGCGGGCGCAATGAGCAGTTCTTC
TRBJ2-7,.,.,TRBV7-8,CTSSFGENYEQYF,TGTACCAGCAGCTTTGGTGAGAACTACGAGCAGTACTTC
TRBJ2-2,TRBD2,.,TRBV20-1,CSARLASGTGELFF,TGCAGTGCTAGGTTAGCTAGCGGGACCGGGGAGCTGTTTTTT
TRBJ1-3,TRBD1,many,TRBV25-1,CASSESGGGNTIYF,TGTGCCAGCAGTGAGTCAGGGGGCGGAAACACCATATATTTT
TRBJ2-1,TRBD2,.,TRBV12-3/TRBV12-4,CASSFEGTSGSDEQFF,TGTGCCAGCAGTTTCGAGGGGACTAGCGGGAGTGATGAGCAGTTCTTC
TRBJ2-3,.,.,TRBV20-1,CSASPGEVTQYF,TGCAGTGCTAGCCCTGGGGAAGTTACGCAGTATTTT
TRBJ1-1,.,few,TRBV7-9,CASSLHTGANTEAFF,TGTGCCAGCAGCTTACATACCGGGGCGAACACTGAAGCTTTCTTT
TRBJ1-1,.,few,TRBV7-8,CASSVRDNTEAFF,TGTGCCAGCAGCGTCCGGGACAACACTGAAGCTTTCTTT
TRBJ2-5,.,.,TRBV20-1,CSARLQSVETQYF,TGCAGTGCTAGACTCCAGAGCGTCGAGACCCAGTACTTC
TRBJ2-6,TRBD2,.,TRBV4-1,CASSPERGSPSGANVLTF,TGCGCCAGCAGCCCCGAGCGGGGGTCGCCCTCTGGGGCCAACGTCCTGACTTTC
TRBJ1-2,.,few,TRBV5-1,CASRPGGGTDYGYTF,TGCGCCAGCAGACCCGGGGGGGGGACGGACTATGGCTACACCTTC
TRBJ2-7,.,.,TRBV27,CASSQDEGSYEQYF,TGTGCCAGCAGCCAGGATGAGGGGTCCTACGAGCAGTACTTC
TRBJ2-1,.,few,TRBV6-2/TRBV6-3,CASSYQNNEQFF,TGTGCCAGCAGTTACCAAAACAATGAGCAGTTCTTC
TRBJ1-2,TRBD1,many,TRBV7-8,CASSPGGPGYGYTF,TGTGCCAGCAGCCCAGGGGGACCCGGCTATGGCTACACCTTC
TRBJ1-2,TRBD1,.,TRBV19,CASSSLWGTGASRDGYTF,TGTGCCAGTAGTTCCCTCTGGGGGACAGGGGCGTCGAGGGATGGCTACACCTTC
TRBJ1-2,.,few,TRBV7-3,CASSPDGIYGYTF,TGTGCCAGCAGCCCCGACGGGATCTATGGCTACACCTTC
TRBJ2-5,TRBD2,.,TRBV7-2,CATGGGRGETQYF,TGTGCCACCGGGGGGGGCCGGGGAGAGACCCAGTACTTC
TRBJ1-1,.,.,TRBV4-2,CASSHDPTGEAFF,TGTGCCAGCAGCCACGACCCCACCGGGGAAGCTTTCTTT
TRBJ2-1,.,.,TRBV3-1,CASSPGPDEQFF,TGTGCCAGCAGCCCTGGTCCCGATGAGCAGTTCTTC
TRBJ1-1,.,.,TRBV5-1,CASSPREGRNTEAFF,TGCGCCAGCAGCCCGCGGGAGGGTAGGAACACTGAAGCTTTCTTT
TRBJ2-5,.,few,TRBV9,CASSELAREETQYF,TGTGCCAGCAGCGAGCTAGCTCGGGAAGAGACCCAGTACTTC
TRBJ2-3,TRBD1,few,TRBV30,CAWRARDRGDTQYF,TGTGCCTGGAGGGCCCGGGACAGAGGAGATACGCAGTATTTT
TRBJ1-1,.,few,TRBV6-5,CASSFLRSRGNTEAFF,TGTGCCAGCAGTTTCCTCCGAAGCAGGGGGAACACTGAAGCTTTCTTT
TRBJ2-7,TRBD2,.,TRBV3-1,CASSLRLIAGGGDEQYF,TGTGCCAGCAGCCTTCGCCTTATAGCGGGGGGCGGAGACGAGCAGTACTTC
TRBJ1-4,.,.,TRBV5-4,CASSSKKDTNEKLFF,TGTGCCAGCAGCTCGAAGAAGGACACTAATGAAAAACTGTTTTTT
TRBJ2-5,.,.,TRBV24-1,CATSDRGRNSETQYF,TGTGCCACCAGTGACCGGGGACGTAACTCAGAGACCCAGTACTTC
TRBJ2-3,.,.,TRBV29-1,CSVARSTDTQYF,TGCAGCGTTGCCAGAAGCACAGATACGCAGTATTTT
TRBJ2-6,.,.,TRBV7-6,CASSGSPGVGANVLTF,TGTGCCAGCAGCGGGAGCCCAGGGGTCGGGGCCAACGTCCTGACTTTC
TRBJ2-3,TRBD2,.,TRBV12-3/TRBV12-4,CASRTITSGDYTDTQYF,TGTGCCAGCAGAACGATTACTAGCGGGGACTACACAGATACGCAGTATTTT
TRBJ2-7,TRBD1,.,TRBV20-1,CSARGSTIGTEQYEQYF,TGCAGTGCTAGAGGTTCCACCATCGGGACAGAACAGTACGAGCAGTACTTC
TRBJ1-1,TRBD1,few,TRBV6-1,CASSGTGTGANTEAFF,TGTGCCAGCAGTGGGACCGGGACAGGAGCGAACACTGAAGCTTTCTTT
TRBJ2-5,.,few,TRBV5-1,CASSHSQGSQYF,TGCGCCAGCAGCCATAGCCAGGGTTCGCAGTACTTC
TRBJ2-3,TRBD2,many,TRBV10-3,CAISELPGGTDTQYF,TGTGCCATCAGTGAGTTGCCGGGGGGAACAGATACGCAGTATTTT
TRBJ2-7,.,few,TRBV29-1,CSVEGGLRGSYEQYF,TGCAGCGTTGAAGGTGGTCTCAGGGGCTCCTACGAGCAGTACTTC
TRBJ2-1,TRBD2,.,TRBV15,CATSRGSSGRHEQFF,TGTGCCACCAGCAGAGGGTCTAGCGGGAGGCATGAGCAGTTCTTC
TRBJ2-5,.,.,TRBV5-1,CASSSGNSLETQYF,TGCGCCAGCAGCTCGGGGAATTCCTTGGAGACCCAGTACTTC
TRBJ1-1,.,few,TRBV5-6,CASSSDTMNTEAFF,TGTGCCAGCAGCTCGGACACTATGAACACTGAAGCTTTCTTT
TRBJ2-7,TRBD2,.,TRBV4-3,CASSQDWGTSGTYEQYF,TGCGCCAGCAGCCAAGATTGGGGGACTAGCGGGACCTACGAGCAGTACTTC